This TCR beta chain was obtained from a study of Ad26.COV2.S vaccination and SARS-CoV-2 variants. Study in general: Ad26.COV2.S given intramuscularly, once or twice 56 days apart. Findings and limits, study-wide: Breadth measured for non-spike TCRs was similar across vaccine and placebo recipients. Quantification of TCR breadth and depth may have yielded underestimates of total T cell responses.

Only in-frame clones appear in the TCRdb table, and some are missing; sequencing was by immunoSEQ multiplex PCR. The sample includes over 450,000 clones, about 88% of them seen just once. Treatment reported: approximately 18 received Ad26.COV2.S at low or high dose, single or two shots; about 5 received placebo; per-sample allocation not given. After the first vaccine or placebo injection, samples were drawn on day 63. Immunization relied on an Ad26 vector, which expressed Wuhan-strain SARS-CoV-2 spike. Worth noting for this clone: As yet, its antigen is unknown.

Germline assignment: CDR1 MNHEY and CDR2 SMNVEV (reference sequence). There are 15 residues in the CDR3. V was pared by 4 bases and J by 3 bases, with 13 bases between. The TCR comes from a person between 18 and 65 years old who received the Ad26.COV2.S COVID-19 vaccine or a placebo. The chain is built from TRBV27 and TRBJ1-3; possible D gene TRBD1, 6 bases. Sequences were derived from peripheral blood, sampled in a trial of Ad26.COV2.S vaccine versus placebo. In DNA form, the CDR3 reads TGTGCCAGCAGTTCCACAGGGTTAAGTGGAAACACCATATATTTT. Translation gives CASSSTGLSGNTIYF.